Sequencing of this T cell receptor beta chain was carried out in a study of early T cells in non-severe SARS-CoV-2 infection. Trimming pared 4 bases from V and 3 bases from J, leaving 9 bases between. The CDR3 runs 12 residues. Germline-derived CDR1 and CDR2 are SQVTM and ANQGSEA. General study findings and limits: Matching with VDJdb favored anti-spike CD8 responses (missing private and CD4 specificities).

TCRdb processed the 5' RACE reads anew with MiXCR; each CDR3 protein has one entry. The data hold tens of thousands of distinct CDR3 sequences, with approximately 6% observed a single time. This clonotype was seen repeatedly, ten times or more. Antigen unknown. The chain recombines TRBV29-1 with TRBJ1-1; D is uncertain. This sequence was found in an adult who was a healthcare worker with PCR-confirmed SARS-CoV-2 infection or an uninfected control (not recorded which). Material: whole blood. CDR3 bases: TGCAGCGTTGTCGGAGGGTACACTGAAGCTTTCTTT. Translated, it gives CSVVGGYTEAFF.